Included here is one T cell receptor beta chain sequence, with context. The CDR3 is 14 amino acids. The germline V and J ends were trimmed by 6 bases and 1 base, with 10 bases remaining between them. Germline lookup yields CDR1 MNHEY and CDR2 SVGAGI. The data are from a study of blood T cell repertoires in COVID-19. This table comes from immunoSEQ multiplex PCR, and its TCRdb copy is limited to in-frame clones, with some not included. The profile shows approximately 290,000 clones, approximately 83% of them singletons. Sequencing was done on a sample of PBMCs or T cells enriched from blood (not recorded which). The TCR was taken from a woman aged 25-40 years who had recovered from COVID-19. This chain connects TRBV6-5 to TRBJ1-3; D ambiguous. For the CDR3, the DNA is TGTGCCAGCAGAAACGGGATTTCTGGAAACACCATATATTTT. This codes for CASRNGISGNTIYF.